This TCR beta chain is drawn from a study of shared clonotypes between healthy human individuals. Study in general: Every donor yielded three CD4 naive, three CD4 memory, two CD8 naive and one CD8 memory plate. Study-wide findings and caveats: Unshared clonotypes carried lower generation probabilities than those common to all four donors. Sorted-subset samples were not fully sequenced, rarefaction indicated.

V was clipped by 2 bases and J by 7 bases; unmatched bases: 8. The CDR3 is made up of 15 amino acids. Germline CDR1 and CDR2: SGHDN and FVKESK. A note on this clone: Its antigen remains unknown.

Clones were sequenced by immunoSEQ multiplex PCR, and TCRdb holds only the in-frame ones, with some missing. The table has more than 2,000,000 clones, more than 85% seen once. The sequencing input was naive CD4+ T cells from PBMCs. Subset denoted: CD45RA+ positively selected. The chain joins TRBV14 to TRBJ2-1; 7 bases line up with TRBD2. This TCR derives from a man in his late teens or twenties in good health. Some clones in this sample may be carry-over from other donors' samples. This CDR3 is CASSQFSSGGNEQFF. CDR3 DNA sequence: TGTGCCAGCAGCCAATTCTCTAGCGGAGGGAATGAGCAGTTCTTC.